A selection of T cell receptor beta chains follows, all from one sample in a study of OX40 agonist ivuxolimab in advanced cancers. Produced via immunoSEQ multiplex PCR; TCRdb's table is partial and in-frame only. Altogether approximately 70,000 clones are present, approximately 85% being singletons, with the ten largest covering about 6.9%. Sample: CD4+ or CD8+ T cells sorted from blood, taken in a trial of the OX40 agonist ivuxolimab. The source is an adult with an advanced solid tumor such as melanoma, head and neck, liver or kidney cancer. The CDR3 runs from the conserved cysteine through the conserved F or W. Each record gives: J gene, clone size, V gene, D gene, CDR3 DNA, CDR3 protein. D genes are given only for firm matches. Expanded clones get a size class; other rows say once, few or many, or leave the size out.

j_gene: TRBJ2-7; abundance: .; v_gene: TRBV20-1; d_gene: .; CDR3nt: TGCAGTGCTAGCCACTATGGCGAGCAGTACTTC; CDR3aa: CSASHYGEQYF
j_gene: TRBJ2-3; abundance: .; v_gene: TRBV6-5; d_gene: .; CDR3nt: TGTGCCAGCAGTTCAAGGGGGGGCCTCACAGATACGCAGTATTTT; CDR3aa: CASSSRGGLTDTQYF
j_gene: TRBJ2-4; abundance: few; v_gene: TRBV11-2; d_gene: TRBD2; CDR3nt: TGTGCCAGCAGCTTATGGGGTCCAGCGGGGGCCAAAAACATTCAGTACTTC; CDR3aa: CASSLWGPAGAKNIQYF
j_gene: TRBJ2-1; abundance: once; v_gene: TRBV7-6; d_gene: .; CDR3nt: TGTGCCAGCAGCTTAGTTACTAATGAGCAGTTCTTC; CDR3aa: CASSLVTNEQFF
j_gene: TRBJ2-7; abundance: .; v_gene: TRBV9; d_gene: .; CDR3nt: TGTGCCAGCAGTCACGGACAAAGGGGCACCTACGAGCAGTACTTC; CDR3aa: CASSHGQRGTYEQYF
j_gene: TRBJ2-1; abundance: .; v_gene: TRBV5-4; d_gene: TRBD2; CDR3nt: TGTGCCAGCAGTCTCTGGACGGGAGGCTACAATGAGCAGTTCTTC; CDR3aa: CASSLWTGGYNEQFF
j_gene: TRBJ1-2; abundance: .; v_gene: TRBV6-5; d_gene: TRBD1; CDR3nt: TGTGCCAGCAGGTCGCAGGGGGCGGACTATGGCTACACCTTC; CDR3aa: CASRSQGADYGYTF
j_gene: TRBJ2-1; abundance: once; v_gene: TRBV7-8; d_gene: TRBD2; CDR3nt: TGTGCCAGCAGTTTAGCGGGAGCGTCCTACAATGAGCAGTTCTTC; CDR3aa: CASSLAGASYNEQFF
j_gene: TRBJ2-3; abundance: .; v_gene: TRBV2; d_gene: .; CDR3nt: TGTGCCAGCAGCTGGACCGAACCTAGCACAGATACGCAGTATTTT; CDR3aa: CASSWTEPSTDTQYF
j_gene: TRBJ2-1; abundance: .; v_gene: TRBV5-6; d_gene: .; CDR3nt: TGTGCCAGCAGCTTCGACCTGGTTAACGGCTACAATGAGCAGTTCTTC; CDR3aa: CASSFDLVNGYNEQFF
j_gene: TRBJ2-7; abundance: once; v_gene: TRBV19; d_gene: TRBD1; CDR3nt: TGTGCCAGTAGGGACAGGCTGACCTACGAGCAGTACTTC; CDR3aa: CASRDRLTYEQYF
j_gene: TRBJ2-1; abundance: .; v_gene: TRBV12-5; d_gene: .; CDR3nt: TGTGCTAGTGGTTTGGTCGTCACGCCGGGGAACTCTTACAATGAGCAGTTCTTC; CDR3aa: CASGLVVTPGNSYNEQFF
j_gene: TRBJ1-2; abundance: .; v_gene: TRBV15; d_gene: .; CDR3nt: TGTGCCACCAGCAGAGGTTCGGACAACTATGGCTACACCTTC; CDR3aa: CATSRGSDNYGYTF
j_gene: TRBJ2-5; abundance: .; v_gene: TRBV27; d_gene: TRBD2; CDR3nt: TGTGCCAGCAGCCCACTAGCGGGAGAGGAGACCCAGTACTTC; CDR3aa: CASSPLAGEETQYF
j_gene: TRBJ1-1; abundance: .; v_gene: TRBV4-2; d_gene: .; CDR3nt: TGTGCCAGCAGCTTTGCCGGGCGTCCCACCTCTTACGGGGACGAAGCTTTCTTT; CDR3aa: CASSFAGRPTSYGDEAFF
j_gene: TRBJ2-4; abundance: .; v_gene: TRBV21-1; d_gene: .; CDR3nt: TGTGCCAGCAGCCACCCTAGGCACATTCAGTACTTC; CDR3aa: CASSHPRHIQYF
j_gene: TRBJ1-5; abundance: .; v_gene: TRBV19; d_gene: .; CDR3nt: TGTGCCAGTAGTACCGGGGAAGGCGGCCAGCCCCAGCATTTT; CDR3aa: CASSTGEGGQPQHF
j_gene: TRBJ1-4; abundance: .; v_gene: TRBV4-1; d_gene: .; CDR3nt: TGCGCCAGCAGCCAAGTGACGAGTGTTAATGAAAAACTGTTTTTT; CDR3aa: CASSQVTSVNEKLFF
j_gene: TRBJ2-3; abundance: .; v_gene: TRBV5-1; d_gene: .; CDR3nt: TGCGCCAGCAGCACTAGCCCTAGGCCAGATACGCAGTATTTT; CDR3aa: CASSTSPRPDTQYF
j_gene: TRBJ2-1; abundance: few; v_gene: TRBV5-6; d_gene: TRBD2; CDR3nt: TGTGCCAGCAGTCGACTAGCGGGGGACCTTATTCCGTTCTTC; CDR3aa: CASSRLAGDLIPFF
j_gene: TRBJ1-5; abundance: .; v_gene: TRBV7-9; d_gene: .; CDR3nt: TGTGCCAGCAGCCCCGGGATGAGCAATCAGCCCCAGCATTTT; CDR3aa: CASSPGMSNQPQHF
j_gene: TRBJ2-7; abundance: .; v_gene: TRBV4-1; d_gene: .; CDR3nt: TGCGCCAGCAGCCTTCAAGACTCGGGTTACGAGCAGTACTTC; CDR3aa: CASSLQDSGYEQYF
j_gene: TRBJ1-2; abundance: once; v_gene: TRBV5-1; d_gene: .; CDR3nt: TGCGCCAGCAGCTCTTGGTCTGGACAGCTAAACTATGGCTACACCTTC; CDR3aa: CASSSWSGQLNYGYTF
j_gene: TRBJ2-7; abundance: few; v_gene: TRBV6-5; d_gene: TRBD2; CDR3nt: TGTGCCAGCAGTTACTTGGGACTAGCGTACTTC; CDR3aa: CASSYLGLAYF
j_gene: TRBJ2-7; abundance: .; v_gene: TRBV6-5; d_gene: TRBD2; CDR3nt: TGTGCCAGCAGGGAGGGACTAGCGTACTCCTACGAGCAGTACTTC; CDR3aa: CASREGLAYSYEQYF
j_gene: TRBJ2-5; abundance: few; v_gene: TRBV9; d_gene: .; CDR3nt: TGTGCCAGCAGCGTCACCCCCCTACAAGAGACCCAGTACTTC; CDR3aa: CASSVTPLQETQYF
j_gene: TRBJ1-5; abundance: once; v_gene: TRBV18; d_gene: .; CDR3nt: TGTGCCAGCTCACCTAAGGGCAGGGGCGGCCATCAGCCCCAGCATTTT; CDR3aa: CASSPKGRGGHQPQHF
j_gene: TRBJ2-7; abundance: .; v_gene: TRBV6-4; d_gene: .; CDR3nt: TGTGCCAGCAGGCTAGCTCACTACGAGCAGTACTTC; CDR3aa: CASRLAHYEQYF
j_gene: TRBJ2-7; abundance: .; v_gene: TRBV5-6; d_gene: TRBD1; CDR3nt: TGTGCCAGCAGCTTGTTGACAGGGGTATCCTACGAGCAGTACTTC; CDR3aa: CASSLLTGVSYEQYF
j_gene: TRBJ1-5; abundance: .; v_gene: TRBV19; d_gene: .; CDR3nt: TGTGCCAGTAGTGGTATGGGTAGCAATCAGCCCCAGCATTTT; CDR3aa: CASSGMGSNQPQHF
j_gene: TRBJ2-7; abundance: .; v_gene: TRBV1; d_gene: .; CDR3nt: TGCACCAGCAGCCAAGATAGGCCTGGGACCAACTCCTACGAGCAGTACTTC; CDR3aa: CTSSQDRPGTNSYEQYF
j_gene: TRBJ2-5; abundance: .; v_gene: TRBV7-3; d_gene: .; CDR3nt: TGTGCCAGCAACCCTGGCGGCGGGGGCGTGACCCAGTACTTC; CDR3aa: CASNPGGGGVTQYF
j_gene: TRBJ2-3; abundance: .; v_gene: TRBV6-1; d_gene: .; CDR3nt: TGTGCCAGCACCCTGCGCTACCTCGGTACGCAGTATTTT; CDR3aa: CASTLRYLGTQYF
j_gene: TRBJ2-7; abundance: .; v_gene: TRBV19; d_gene: TRBD2; CDR3nt: TGTGCCAGTAGTATCTCCGGGACTAGCGGCAACTACGAGCAGTACTTC; CDR3aa: CASSISGTSGNYEQYF
j_gene: TRBJ1-3; abundance: .; v_gene: TRBV7-2; d_gene: TRBD1; CDR3nt: TGTGCCAGCAGCCGGACAGGGTCTGGAAACACCATATATTTT; CDR3aa: CASSRTGSGNTIYF
j_gene: TRBJ2-3; abundance: .; v_gene: TRBV2; d_gene: .; CDR3nt: TGTGCCAGCCACAACGGAGATAGCACAGATACGCAGTATTTT; CDR3aa: CASHNGDSTDTQYF
j_gene: TRBJ2-7; abundance: once; v_gene: TRBV19; d_gene: .; CDR3nt: TGTGCCAGTAGCAGGATGGGCATGGACTACGAGCAGTACTTC; CDR3aa: CASSRMGMDYEQYF
j_gene: TRBJ2-1; abundance: .; v_gene: TRBV11-3; d_gene: .; CDR3nt: TGTGCCAGCAGCTTAAGGACTAACAATGAGCAGTTCTTC; CDR3aa: CASSLRTNNEQFF
j_gene: TRBJ2-5; abundance: .; v_gene: TRBV6-1; d_gene: TRBD2; CDR3nt: TGTGCCAGCAGTGGCCGGACTAGCAAAGAGACCCAGTACTTC; CDR3aa: CASSGRTSKETQYF
j_gene: TRBJ2-1; abundance: .; v_gene: TRBV11-2; d_gene: .; CDR3nt: TGTGCCAGCAGCTTAGACGACAGATTGAACAATGAGCAGTTCTTC; CDR3aa: CASSLDDRLNNEQFF